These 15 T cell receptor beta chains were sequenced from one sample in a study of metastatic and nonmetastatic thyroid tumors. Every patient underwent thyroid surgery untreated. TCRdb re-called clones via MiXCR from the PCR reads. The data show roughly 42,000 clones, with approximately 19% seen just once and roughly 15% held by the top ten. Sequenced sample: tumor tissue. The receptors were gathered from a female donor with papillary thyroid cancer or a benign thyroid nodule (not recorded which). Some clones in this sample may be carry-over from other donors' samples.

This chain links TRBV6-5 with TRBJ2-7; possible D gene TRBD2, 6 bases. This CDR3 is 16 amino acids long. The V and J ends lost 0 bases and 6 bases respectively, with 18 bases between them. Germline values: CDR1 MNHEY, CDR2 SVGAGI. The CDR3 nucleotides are TGTGCCAGCAGTTACTCGCGGGGAGGTGTCTACTCCGAGCAGTACTTC. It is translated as CASSYSRGGVYSEQYF.

The CDR3 nucleotides read TGTGCCAGCAGCCGCTTGCGGGGGAGACAAGAGACCCAGTACTTC. Its translation is CASSRLRGRQETQYF. The V call is TRBV7-9, the J call TRBJ2-5; 7 nucleotides match TRBD2. The CDR3 runs 15 residues. Germline CDR1 reads SEHNR; CDR2 reads FQNEAQ (reference sequence). V was pared by 5 bases and J by 2 bases, with 8 bases of the junction left unmatched.

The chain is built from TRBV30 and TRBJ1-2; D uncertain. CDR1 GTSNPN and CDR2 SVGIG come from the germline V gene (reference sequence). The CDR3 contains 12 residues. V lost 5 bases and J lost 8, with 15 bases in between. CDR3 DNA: TGTGCCTGGGTCCCTACGCATGGGGGCTACACCTTC. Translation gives CAWVPTHGGYTF.

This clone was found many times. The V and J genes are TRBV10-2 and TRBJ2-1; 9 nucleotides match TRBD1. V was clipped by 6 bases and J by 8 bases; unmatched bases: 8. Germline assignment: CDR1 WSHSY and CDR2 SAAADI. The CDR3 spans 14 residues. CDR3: CASRDRDRVHEQFF. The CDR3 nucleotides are TGCGCCAGCAGAGACCGGGACAGGGTGCATGAGCAGTTCTTC.

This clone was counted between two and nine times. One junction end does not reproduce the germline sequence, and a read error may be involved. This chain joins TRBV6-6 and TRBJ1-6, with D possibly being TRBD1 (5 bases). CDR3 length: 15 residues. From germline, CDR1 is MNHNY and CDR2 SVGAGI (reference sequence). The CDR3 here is CASSYPGGVYSPIHF. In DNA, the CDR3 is TGTGCTAGCAGTTACCCCGGAGGGGTTTATTCACCCATCCACTTT.

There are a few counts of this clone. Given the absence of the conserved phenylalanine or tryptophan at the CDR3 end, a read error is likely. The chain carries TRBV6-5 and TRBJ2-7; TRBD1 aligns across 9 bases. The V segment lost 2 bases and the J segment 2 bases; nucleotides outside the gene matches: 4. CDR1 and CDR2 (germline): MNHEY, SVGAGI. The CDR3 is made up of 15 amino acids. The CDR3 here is CASSYRRTGAYEQYL. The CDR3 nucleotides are TGTGCCAGCAGTTACAGACGGACAGGGGCCTACGAGCAGTACTTA.

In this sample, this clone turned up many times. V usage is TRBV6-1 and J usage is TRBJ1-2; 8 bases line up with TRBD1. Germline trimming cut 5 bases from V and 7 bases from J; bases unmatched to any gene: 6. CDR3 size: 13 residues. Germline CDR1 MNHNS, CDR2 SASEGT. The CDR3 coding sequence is TGTGCCAGCAGTTTCGGACAGGGTGGTGGCTACACCTTC. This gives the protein CASSFGQGGGYTF.

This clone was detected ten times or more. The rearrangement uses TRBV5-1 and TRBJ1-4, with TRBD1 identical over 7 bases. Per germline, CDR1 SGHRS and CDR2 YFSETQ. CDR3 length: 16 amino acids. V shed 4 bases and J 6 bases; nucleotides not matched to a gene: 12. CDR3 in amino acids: CASSRPSGTVDEKLFF. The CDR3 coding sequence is TGCGCCAGCAGCCGGCCTTCCGGGACAGTTGATGAAAAACTGTTTTTT.

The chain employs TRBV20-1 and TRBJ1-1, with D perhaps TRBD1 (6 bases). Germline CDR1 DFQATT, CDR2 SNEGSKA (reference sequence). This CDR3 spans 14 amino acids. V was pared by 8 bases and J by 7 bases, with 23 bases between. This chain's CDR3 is CSSPGLPTGCEAFF. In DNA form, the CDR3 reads TGCAGTTCTCCGGGACTCCCGACAGGTTGTGAAGCTTTCTTT.

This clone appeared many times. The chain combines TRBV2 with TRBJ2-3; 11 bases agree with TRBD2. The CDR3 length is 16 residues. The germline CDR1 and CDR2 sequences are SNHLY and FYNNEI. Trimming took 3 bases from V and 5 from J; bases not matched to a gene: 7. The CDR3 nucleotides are TGTGCCAGCAGTGAGGTGGGAACTAGCGGGAGAGATACGCAGTATTTT. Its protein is CASSEVGTSGRDTQYF. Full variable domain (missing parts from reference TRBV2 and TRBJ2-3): EPEVTQTPSHQVTQMGQEVILRCVPISNHLYFYWYRQILGQKVEFLVSFYNNEISEKSEIFDDQFSVERPDGSNFTLKIRSTKLEDSAMYFCASSEVGTSGRDTQYFGPGTRLTVL.

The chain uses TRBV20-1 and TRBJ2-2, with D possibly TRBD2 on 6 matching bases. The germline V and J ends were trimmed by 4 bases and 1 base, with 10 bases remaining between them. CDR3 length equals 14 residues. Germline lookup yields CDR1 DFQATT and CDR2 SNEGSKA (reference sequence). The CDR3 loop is CSATAGMNTGELFF. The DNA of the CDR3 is TGCAGTGCTACGGCGGGGATGAACACCGGGGAGCTGTTTTTT.

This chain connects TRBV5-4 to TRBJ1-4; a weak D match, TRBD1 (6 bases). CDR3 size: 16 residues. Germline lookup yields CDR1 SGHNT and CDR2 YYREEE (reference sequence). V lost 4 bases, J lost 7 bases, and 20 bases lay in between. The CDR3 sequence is CASSPGGHGGSEKLFF. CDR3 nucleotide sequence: TGTGCCAGCAGCCCTGGGGGACATGGGGGCAGTGAAAAACTGTTTTTT.

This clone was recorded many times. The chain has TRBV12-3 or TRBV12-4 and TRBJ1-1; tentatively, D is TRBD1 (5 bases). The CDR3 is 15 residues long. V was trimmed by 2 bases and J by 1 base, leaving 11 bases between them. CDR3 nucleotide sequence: TGTGCCAGCAGTTTAAATGGGGGATCGAACACTGAAGCTTTCTTT. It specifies CASSLNGGSNTEAFF.

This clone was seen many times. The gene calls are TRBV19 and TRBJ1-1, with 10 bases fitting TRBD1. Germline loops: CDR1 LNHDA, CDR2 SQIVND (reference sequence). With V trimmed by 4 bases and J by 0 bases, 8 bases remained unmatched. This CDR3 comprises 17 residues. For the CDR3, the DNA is TGTGCCAGTAGTACCACCGGGACAGGGGCCTTGAACACTGAAGCTTTCTTT. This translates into CASSTTGTGALNTEAFF. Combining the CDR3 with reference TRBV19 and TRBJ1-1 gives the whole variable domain DGGITQSPKYLFRKEGQNVTLSCEQNLNHDAMYWYRQDPGQGLRLIYYSQIVNDFQKGDIAEGYSVSREKKESFPLTVTSAQKNPTAFYLCASSTTGTGALNTEAFFGQGTRLTVV.

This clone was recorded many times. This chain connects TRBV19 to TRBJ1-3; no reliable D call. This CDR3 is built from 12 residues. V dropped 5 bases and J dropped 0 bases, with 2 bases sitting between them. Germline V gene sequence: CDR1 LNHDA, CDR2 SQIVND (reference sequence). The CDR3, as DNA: TGTGCCAGTAGTCGCTCTGGAAACACCATATATTTT. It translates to CASSRSGNTIYF.